This is a list of T cell receptor beta chains from one sample in a study of T cell responses to AZD1222 COVID-19 vaccine. Using immunoSEQ multiplex PCR, the repertoire was profiled, and TCRdb retains in-frame clones only, with some absent. The sample contains 66,000 or so clones, roughly nine tenths of which appear only once. This sample comprised peripheral blood, obtained on day 0 of AZD1222 vaccination. These receptors came from an adult in good health. Both conserved end residues are part of each CDR3. A D gene is named only where the DNA matches it firmly. Clone size, where shown, is once, few, many, or a class for clones that have expanded.

v_call	j_call	d_call	clone_size	cdr3_aa	cdr3_nt
TRBV18	TRBJ1-1	.	few	CASSPITGLNTEAFF	TGTGCCAGCTCACCAATAACAGGGCTGAACACTGAAGCTTTCTTT
TRBV7-3	TRBJ2-6	.	.	CASSPGIPGANVLTF	TGTGCCAGCAGCCCCGGGATCCCTGGGGCCAACGTCCTGACTTTC
TRBV6-5	TRBJ1-1	.	.	CASRMTEITEAFF	TGTGCCAGCAGGATGACTGAGATCACTGAAGCTTTCTTT
TRBV7-9	TRBJ1-3	.	.	CASSLEGWSGALRGNTIYF	TGTGCCAGCAGCTTAGAGGGTTGGAGCGGGGCCCTCCGTGGAAACACCATATATTTT
TRBV27	TRBJ1-3	.	.	CASSLNVGGNTIYF	TGTGCCAGCAGTTTAAATGTGGGTGGAAACACCATATATTTT
TRBV7-9	TRBJ2-2	.	.	CASSLRPEPNTGELFF	TGTGCCAGCAGCTTACGTCCGGAGCCGAACACCGGGGAGCTGTTTTTT
TRBV15	TRBJ1-4	.	.	CATSGGGEKLFF	TGTGCCACCTCGGGCGGGGGGGAAAAACTGTTTTTT
TRBV11-2	TRBJ1-6	.	.	CASSWGGSNSPLHF	TGTGCCAGCAGCTGGGGGGGCAGTAATTCACCCCTCCACTTT
TRBV5-1	TRBJ1-6	.	.	CASSPDWGVGSPLHF	TGCGCCAGCAGCCCTGACTGGGGGGTTGGGTCACCCCTCCACTTT
TRBV5-4	TRBJ2-2	TRBD2	medium-sized	CAGSNRAGVENGELFF	TGTGCCGGCTCGAATAGGGCGGGAGTTGAGAACGGGGAGCTGTTTTTT
TRBV29-1	TRBJ2-5	.	.	CSVEVAETQYF	TGCAGCGTTGAGGTAGCCGAGACCCAGTACTTC
TRBV5-6	TRBJ1-1	TRBD1	once	CASSGDRGAYEAFF	TGTGCCAGCAGCGGGGACAGGGGGGCCTATGAAGCTTTCTTT
TRBV15	TRBJ2-1	TRBD1	.	CASSAGTGMWEQFF	TGTGCCAGCAGTGCCGGGACAGGGATGTGGGAGCAGTTCTTC
TRBV30	TRBJ2-7	TRBD2	.	CAWSWSGSYEQYF	TGTGCCTGGAGTTGGAGCGGGAGTTACGAGCAGTACTTC
TRBV5-1	TRBJ2-7	TRBD1	.	CASSTGQGSYEQYF	TGCGCCAGCAGCACGGGACAGGGGAGCTACGAGCAGTACTTC
TRBV3-1/TRBV3-2	TRBJ1-2	TRBD1	few	CASSRQGSRANYGYTF	TGTGCCAGCAGCCGACAGGGGAGCCGAGCTAACTATGGCTACACCTTC
TRBV7-3	TRBJ2-3	TRBD1	.	CASSLDRGSDTQYF	TGTGCCAGCAGCCTAGACAGGGGGTCCGATACGCAGTATTTT
TRBV7-2	TRBJ1-5	.	.	CASSPGTASNQPQHF	TGTGCCAGCAGCCCCGGGACGGCTAGCAATCAGCCCCAGCATTTT
TRBV28	TRBJ1-5	.	.	CASSLSGSRQPQHF	TGTGCCAGCAGTTTATCGGGGTCGCGGCAGCCCCAGCATTTT
TRBV2	TRBJ1-5	.	.	CASSAGLMGGQPQHF	TGTGCCAGCAGTGCGGGCCTCATGGGGGGGCAGCCCCAGCATTTT
TRBV19	TRBJ2-2	TRBD2	.	CASSTAGGLAGELFF	TGTGCCAGTAGTACAGCGGGGGGGCTTGCCGGGGAGCTGTTTTTT
TRBV2	TRBJ2-7	.	.	CASNRDTSYEQYF	TGTGCCAGTAACCGGGACACCTCCTACGAGCAGTACTTC
TRBV18	TRBJ2-7	TRBD1	.	CASSQSQGAEEQYF	TGTGCCAGCTCACAATCTCAGGGGGCGGAAGAGCAGTACTTC
TRBV10-3	TRBJ2-7	.	.	CAISEVRGNEQYF	TGTGCCATCAGTGAAGTCAGGGGCAACGAGCAGTACTTC
TRBV4-1	TRBJ2-3	TRBD1	.	CASSHPDRATDTQYF	TGCGCCAGCAGCCACCCGGACAGGGCCACAGATACGCAGTATTTT
TRBV6-5	TRBJ1-1	.	.	CASSSIDLGFEAFF	TGTGCCAGCAGCTCCATTGACCTAGGTTTTGAAGCTTTCTTT
TRBV9	TRBJ1-5	.	.	CASSVGSNQPQHF	TGTGCCAGCAGCGTAGGTAGCAATCAGCCCCAGCATTTT
TRBV27	TRBJ1-1	TRBD1	.	CASALQGRVNTEAFF	TGTGCCAGCGCATTACAGGGGAGGGTGAACACTGAAGCTTTCTTT
TRBV18	TRBJ2-7	.	.	CASSPQANSQGRIEQYF	TGTGCCAGCTCACCACAAGCGAACAGTCAGGGAAGGATCGAGCAGTACTTC
TRBV18	TRBJ1-5	TRBD1	.	CASSQGQGSGQPQHF	TGTGCCAGCTCACAGGGACAGGGCAGCGGTCAGCCCCAGCATTTT
TRBV5-4	TRBJ1-4	.	once	CASSTDSNEKLFF	TGTGCCAGCAGCACGGACAGTAATGAAAAACTGTTTTTT
TRBV7-2	TRBJ1-2	.	.	CASSLDRARWYGYTF	TGTGCCAGCAGCTTAGATCGGGCGCGGTGGTATGGCTACACCTTC
TRBV11-2	TRBJ1-2	.	.	CASSLETPSGNYGYTF	TGTGCCAGCAGCTTAGAGACCCCCTCGGGTAACTATGGCTACACCTTC
TRBV5-1	TRBJ1-5	.	.	CASSLEGTSDQPQHF	TGCGCCAGCAGCTTGGAAGGGACATCTGATCAGCCCCAGCATTTT
TRBV9	TRBJ1-3	.	.	CASSVVSGFGNTIYF	TGTGCCAGCAGCGTAGTATCAGGGTTCGGAAACACCATATATTTT
TRBV6-6	TRBJ2-4	.	.	CASLGSYIQYF	TGTGCCAGCCTAGGCAGCTACATTCAGTACTTC
TRBV15	TRBJ2-3	.	.	CATSARNTDTQYF	TGTGCCACCAGTGCTAGGAACACAGATACGCAGTATTTT
TRBV9	TRBJ2-2	.	once	CASSVETGELFF	TGTGCCAGCAGCGTAGAAACCGGGGAGCTGTTTTTT
TRBV6-5	TRBJ1-5	.	.	CASTPTGNQPQHF	TGTGCCAGCACTCCGACAGGCAATCAGCCCCAGCATTTT
TRBV9	TRBJ1-1	.	.	CASSVEVGPNPRAFF	TGTGCCAGCAGCGTAGAGGTCGGTCCAAATCCCCGGGCTTTCTTT
TRBV11-3	TRBJ2-7	TRBD1	.	CASSPRDRGQEQYF	TGTGCCAGCAGCCCCCGGGACAGGGGGCAAGAGCAGTACTTC
TRBV5-1	TRBJ2-3	TRBD1	.	CASSWGTGSDTQYF	TGCGCCAGCAGCTGGGGGACAGGGTCAGATACGCAGTATTTT